The rows below give T cell receptor beta chains drawn from one sample of a study of T cell changes during pregnancy in multiple sclerosis. Repertoires were generated with immunoSEQ multiplex PCR, while TCRdb's copy carries only in-frame clones and drops some. The sample has around 33,000 clones, around 90% seen once. This sample comprised CD8+ T cells from peripheral blood mononuclear cells, obtained in the third trimester of pregnancy. The origin of the receptors is a female donor with multiple sclerosis, enrolled in a pregnancy study. CDR3s include the opening cysteine and the closing phenylalanine or tryptophan. D genes are given only for firm matches.

V gene	D gene	J gene	CDR3 DNA	CDR3 protein
TRBV6-1	TRBD1	TRBJ1-6	TGTGCCAGCAGTGAACAAATAGTCGGAAGCCCCTGGGACAGGTATAATTCACCCCTCCACTTT	CASSEQIVGSPWDRYNSPLHF
TRBV7-9	TRBD1	TRBJ1-2	TGTGCCAGCAGTTTAGGGGGCGAGGTTGGCTACACCTTC	CASSLGGEVGYTF
TRBV27	-	TRBJ2-1	TGTGCCAGCAGTTTAACTGGGGCCGCCCCCTCCAATGAGCAGTTCTTC	CASSLTGAAPSNEQFF
TRBV23-1	TRBD1	TRBJ2-3	TGCGCCAGCAGTCAATCTGTGGGGACAGCCACAGATACGCAGTATTTT	CASSQSVGTATDTQYF
TRBV7-8	-	TRBJ2-7	TGTGCCAGCAGCCAATACAGGTTGGGTGAGCAGTACTTC	CASSQYRLGEQYF
TRBV7-2	-	TRBJ2-7	TGTGCCAGCAGCTATGGACACAACTACGAGCAGTACTTC	CASSYGHNYEQYF
TRBV10-3	TRBD1	TRBJ2-1	TGTGCCATCGGGCCCGGACAGGGGGTCTACAATGAGCAGTTCTTC	CAIGPGQGVYNEQFF
TRBV10-3	TRBD1	TRBJ2-7	TGTGCCACCGAGGACAGGCGATTAACCTACGAGCAGTACTTC	CATEDRRLTYEQYF
TRBV7-9	TRBD1	TRBJ1-1	TGTGCCAGCAAGGGGACAGACCTCGGGGACACTGAAGCTTTCTTT	CASKGTDLGDTEAFF
TRBV27	-	TRBJ2-1	TGTGCCAGCAGATACTTAGGGGGTTGGTTCTTC	CASRYLGGWFF
TRBV9	-	TRBJ1-2	TGTGCCAGCAGCGTGGGGGCAAGTGGCTACACCTTC	CASSVGASGYTF
TRBV30	TRBD1	TRBJ2-2	TGTGCCTGGGAGACAGGGGGGGGCGGGGAGCTGTTTTTT	CAWETGGGGELFF